This T cell receptor (beta chain) was sequenced during a study of T cell responses to AZD1222 COVID-19 vaccine. Method: immunoSEQ multiplex PCR; TCRdb's copy keeps in-frame clones and lacks some. The repertoire consists of hundreds of thousands of clones, with 85% to 95% occurring once and the leading ten covering 0.95% to 1.1%. The V end was cut by 3 bases, the J end by 6 bases, with 11 bases between. Germline CDR1 is GTSNPN and CDR2 is SVGIG (reference sequence). CDR3 length: 12 amino acids. Whole-study findings and limits: Just six people given AZD1222 tested seropositive at baseline. Nearly half of unique spike-specific TCRs reportedly avoided B.1.351 and B.1.1.7 mutated regions.

With regard to this clone: Its specificity is not known.

This TCR came from an adult in good health. Sequencing was performed on peripheral blood, taken on day 0 of MenACWY control vaccination. This chain connects TRBV30 to TRBJ1-1, with D uncertain. This CDR3 reads CAWSPGGAEAFF. The CDR3 bases are TGTGCCTGGAGCCCGGGAGGCGCTGAAGCTTTCTTT.